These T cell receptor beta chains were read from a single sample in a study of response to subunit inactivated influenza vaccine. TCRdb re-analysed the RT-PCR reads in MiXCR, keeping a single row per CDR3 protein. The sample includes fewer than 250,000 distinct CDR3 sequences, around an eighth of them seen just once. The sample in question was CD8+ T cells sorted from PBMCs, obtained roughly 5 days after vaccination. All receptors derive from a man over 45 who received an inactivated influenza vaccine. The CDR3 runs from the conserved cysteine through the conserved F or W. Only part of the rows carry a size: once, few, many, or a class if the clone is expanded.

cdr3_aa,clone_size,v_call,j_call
CASSPTLPSGGDSTDTQYF,-,TRBV11-2,TRBJ2-3
CASSSTALYGYTF,few,TRBV12-3/TRBV12-4,TRBJ1-2
CASSLGQGDNEQFF,once,TRBV12-3/TRBV12-4,TRBJ2-1
CASSPPSPYPERILTDTQYF,few,TRBV5-6,TRBJ2-3
CASSSGLATNTGELFF,many,TRBV9,TRBJ2-2
CASSTGLTEAFF,-,TRBV2,TRBJ1-1
CAISERSVAGSYEQYF,-,TRBV10-3,TRBJ2-7
CSALFPLLGDRSQETQYF,many,TRBV20-1,TRBJ2-5
CASSLARERHYF,-,TRBV28,TRBJ2-7
CASSHPAGGETQYF,few,TRBV28,TRBJ2-5